The clone carrying this T cell receptor (beta chain) was counted a single time. The CDR3 runs to 17 residues. Germline V CDR1 and CDR2: KGHSH, LQKENI. J lost 3 bases, V lost 0 bases, and 5 bases had no gene match. Profiling relied on immunoSEQ multiplex PCR, and the TCRdb table lists in-frame clones only, not all of them. The table shows tens of thousands of clones, with 80% to 90% occurring only once. The entry originates in a study of T cell changes during pregnancy in multiple sclerosis. The sequencing used CD4+ T cells from peripheral blood mononuclear cells, collected in the first trimester of pregnancy. The chain employs TRBV18 and TRBJ2-2, with TRBD2 identical over 9 bases. This receptor was obtained from a female donor with multiple sclerosis, enrolled in a pregnancy study. The CDR3 reads CASSPPSGRKDTGELFF. The CDR3 DNA follows: TGTGCCAGCTCACCACCGAGCGGGAGGAAAGACACCGGGGAGCTGTTTTTT.